This T cell receptor beta chain was identified during a study of T cell repertoires in cytomegalovirus infection. Study background: Matching HLA type and CMV infection were both indicated by public TCR beta signatures.

TCRdb reprocessed the reads with MiXCR, giving one entry per CDR3 protein. This table holds around 430,000 distinct CDR3 sequences, roughly 43% found once. V was cut by 3 bases and J by 6 bases, with 14 bases left in between. The CDR3 extends over 15 amino acids. The germline gives CDR1 SNHLY, CDR2 FYNNEI. Turning to this clonotype: Its antigen is currently unknown.

Whole-study results and caveats: CMV-specific HLA-C-restricted TCR beta clonotypes dominated the ex vivo response. Identification of carriers of CMV plus the relevant HLA was achieved through cumulative public TCR beta family frequency.

This TCR was recovered from a human donor in good health (CMV status not recorded). Some clones in this sample may be carry-over from other donors' samples. The specimen comprised cultured PBMCs, sampled from culture after CMV antigen stimulation. V usage is TRBV2 and J usage is TRBJ2-2; D possibly corresponds to TRBD2 (5 bases). CDR3 nucleotides: TGTGCCAGCAGTGAGGAGGACGGAGGCTCCGGGGAGCTGTTTTTT. Its protein is CASSEEDGGSGELFF.